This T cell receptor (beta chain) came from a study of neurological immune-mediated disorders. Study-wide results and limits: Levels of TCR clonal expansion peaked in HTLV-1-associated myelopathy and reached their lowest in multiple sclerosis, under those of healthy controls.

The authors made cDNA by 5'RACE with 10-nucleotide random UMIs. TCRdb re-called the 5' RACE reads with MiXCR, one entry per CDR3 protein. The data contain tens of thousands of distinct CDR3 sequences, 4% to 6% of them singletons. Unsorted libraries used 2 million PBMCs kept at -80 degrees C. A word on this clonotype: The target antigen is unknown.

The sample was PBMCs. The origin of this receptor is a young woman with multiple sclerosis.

CDR3 amino acids: CASSEPYRVAGEQYV. The CDR3 nucleotides are TGTGCCAGCAGTGAGCCCTACCGTGTCGCTGGAGAGCAGTACGTC. The gene calls are TRBV6-1 and TRBJ2-7; D not resolved. The CDR3 covers 15 residues. Trimming removed 3 bases from V and 7 bases from J, with 19 bases in between. Germline CDR1 and CDR2: MNHNS and SASEGT.